The next 20 T cell receptor beta chains were all read from a single sample in a study of blood T cell repertoires in COVID-19. The table came from immunoSEQ multiplex PCR; TCRdb's copy has only in-frame clones and leaves some out. The sample carries about 670,000 clones, over 80% recorded once. Input material: peripheral blood. The receptor set was obtained from a woman under 30 with acute or convalescent COVID-19.

V gene TRBV3-1 (or the pseudogene TRBV3-2) combines with J gene TRBJ2-3; 8 bases fit TRBD2. CDR1 and CDR2 from the germline V gene are LGHDT and YNNKEL (reference sequence). The CDR3 extends over 21 amino acids. J gave up 0 bases and V 0 bases, and 17 bases lay outside the gene matches. CDR3: CASSQDLGGGGGHSSTDTQYF. As DNA, the CDR3 is TGTGCCAGCAGCCAAGATTTGGGTGGAGGCGGGGGGCACTCTAGCACAGATACGCAGTATTTT.

The chain uses TRBV5-4 and TRBJ1-1; D uncertain. This CDR3 has 14 residues. Trimming removed 0 bases from V and 3 bases from J, with 9 bases in between. The V gene's germline CDR1 is SGHNT and CDR2 YYREEE (reference sequence). CDR3 residues: CASSLEGRDTEAFF. CDR3 bases: TGTGCCAGCAGCTTGGAAGGGAGGGACACTGAAGCTTTCTTT.

J is TRBJ2-3 and V is TRBV6-2 or TRBV6-3, with 7 bases lining up with TRBD2. The CDR3 contains 17 residues. The germline V gene has CDR1 MNHEY and CDR2 SVGEGT. J gave up 1 base and V 2 bases, and 9 bases lay outside the gene matches. The CDR3 DNA follows: TGTGCCAGCAGTTACAGGGGAGCGGGGATTCGCACAGATACGCAGTATTTT. Translated, it gives CASSYRGAGIRTDTQYF.

This clone was seen more than once but under ten times. This sequence joins TRBV15 and TRBJ1-5; D gene ambiguous. V was shortened by 9 bases and J by 5 bases, with 17 bases between the two germline ends. The CDR3 totals 14 residues. The germline V gene encodes CDR1 LNHNV and CDR2 YYDKDF (reference sequence). DNA for the CDR3: TGTGCCACGAAGTTCGAACACGACTATCAGCCCCAGCATTTT. Its translation: CATKFEHDYQPQHF.

The CDR3 bases are TGTGCCAGCAGTTTAAGGGACAGCTATGGCTACACCTTC. Its protein is CASSLRDSYGYTF. J is TRBJ1-2 and V is TRBV12-3 or TRBV12-4; 7 bases are a match to TRBD1. V dropped 2 bases and J dropped 4; count of bases not matched to a gene: 1. The CDR3 has 13 residues.

The CDR3 DNA sequence: TGTGCCAGCGGGACACCGGGTGCAGATACGCAGTATTTT. Encoded protein: CASGTPGADTQYF. The genes are TRBV2 and TRBJ2-3; a possible D gene is TRBD1 (6 bases). CDR1 SNHLY and CDR2 FYNNEI come from the germline V gene. V was cut by 8 bases and J by 4 bases, with 13 bases left in between. CDR3 length: 13 residues.

This chain uses TRBV6-5 with TRBJ2-1, with 8 bases fitting TRBD1. There are 16 residues in the CDR3. The ends lost 4 bases at V and 2 bases at J; junction bases unmatched: 7. CDR1 and CDR2 from the germline V gene are MNHEY and SVGAGI. DNA of the CDR3: TGTGCCAGCAGTTCACAGGGGGTCGGGACCTACAATGAGCAGTTCTTC. Translating it yields CASSSQGVGTYNEQFF.

The rearrangement links TRBV30 to TRBJ2-7; 10 bases are shared with TRBD2. The V and J ends lost 2 bases and 3 bases, in that order; junction bases with no gene match: 10. The length of the CDR3 is 16 residues. Germline V gene sequence: CDR1 GTSNPN, CDR2 SVGIG (reference sequence). In DNA form, the CDR3 reads TGTGCCTGGAGTCGCTCCCCGGGACTAGCGTTCTACGAGCAGTACTTC. Translating gives CAWSRSPGLAFYEQYF.

The chain carries TRBV6-6 and TRBJ1-5; D is perhaps TRBD1 (5 bases). The germline gives CDR1 MNHNY, CDR2 SVGAGI (reference sequence). The CDR3 runs to 12 residues. V gave up 4 bases and J gave up 7 bases, with 8 bases separating them. CDR3 residues: CASSSDSQPQHF. In DNA form, the CDR3 reads TGTGCCAGCAGTTCCGACAGCCAGCCCCAGCATTTT.

A few counts support this clone. This sample includes further DNA sequences coding for the same CDR3. The chain has TRBV4-3 and TRBJ2-7; D is possibly TRBD1 (7 bases). V was shortened by 0 bases and J by 2 bases, with 8 bases between the two germline ends. Germline V gene lookup returns CDR1 LGHNA and CDR2 YSLEER. The CDR3 sequence is 14 residues long. CDR3 sequence: CASSQDRGAYEQYF. DNA for the CDR3: TGCGCCAGCAGCCAAGACAGGGGGGCCTACGAGCAGTACTTC.

The chain links TRBV5-1 to TRBJ1-2, with D uncertain. Germline V gene data show CDR1 as SGHRS and CDR2 as YFSETQ. V gave up 2 bases and J gave up 7 bases, with 21 bases separating them. The CDR3 length is 16 residues. DNA for the CDR3: TGCGCCAGCAGCTTATCGGAGGGCCTCTCAAGCTTTGGCTACACCTTC. As protein: CASSLSEGLSSFGYTF.

V and J are TRBV5-6 and TRBJ2-4, with TRBD2 as a possible D gene (5 bases). This CDR3 contains 17 residues. CDR1 is SGHDT, CDR2 YYEEEE, per germline. V was cut by 4 bases and J by 0 bases, with 17 bases left in between. The CDR3 protein is CASSRHEGEVAKNIQYF. CDR3 bases: TGTGCCAGCAGCAGACACGAGGGTGAGGTAGCCAAAAACATTCAGTACTTC.

This clone was seen a handful of times. This same CDR3 is encoded by further DNA sequences in the sample. J is TRBJ2-7 and V is TRBV7-6; D gene ambiguous. CDR1 and CDR2 (germline): SGHVS, FNYEAQ. V lost 4 bases and J 0 bases, leaving 10 bases between the germline ends. The CDR3 loop spans 14 amino acids. The CDR3 DNA sequence: TGTGCCAGCAGCTCCTCAGGTACCTCCTACGAGCAGTACTTC. Translated, it gives CASSSSGTSYEQYF.

This chain connects TRBV21-1 to TRBJ2-4; the table calls TRBD2, which could not be checked here. TRBV21-1 corresponds to a pseudogene. CDR3 length: 14 amino acids. The CDR3 sequence is CASSKDWGGDIQYF. The CDR3 nucleotides are TGTGCCAGCAGCAAAGATTGGGGGGGAGACATTCAGTACTTC.

CDR3 nucleotides: TGCGCCAGCTCAAAGGACTCAAGCTCCTACAATGAGCAGTTCTTC. Translation gives CASSKDSSSYNEQFF. The chain uses TRBV5-1 and TRBJ2-1; D is perhaps TRBD2 (5 bases). CDR3 size: 15 residues. CDR1 and CDR2 from the germline V gene are SGHRS and YFSETQ. The V end lost 7 bases, the J end lost 0 bases, and 14 bases lay between the germline ends.

This sequence joins TRBV12-5 and TRBJ2-3, with 13 bases matching TRBD2. Germline trimming cut 5 bases from V and 7 bases from J; bases unmatched to any gene: 12. From germline, CDR1 is LGHNT and CDR2 FRNRAP. The CDR3 is 17 residues long. The CDR3 loop reads CASGIPGLAGLQNTQYF. In nucleotides, the CDR3 is TGTGCTAGTGGTATTCCGGGACTAGCGGGGCTACAGAATACGCAGTATTTT.

The genes are TRBV12-5 and TRBJ1-6; D gene unclear. The CDR3 length is 16 residues. Per the germline V gene, CDR1 is LGHNT and CDR2 is FRNRAP. V lost 2 bases and J lost 0, with 8 bases in between. In DNA form, the CDR3 reads TGTGCTAGTGGTTTGTGGGCAAGCTCCTATAATTCACCCCTCCACTTT. Its protein is CASGLWASSYNSPLHF.

The chain combines TRBV11-2 with TRBJ1-4; 7 bases line up with TRBD1. CDR3 length: 16 amino acids. After removal of 1 base from V and 7 bases from J, the junction contained 9 bases not matched to a gene. Germline loops: CDR1 SGHAT, CDR2 FQNNGV. This CDR3 is CASSLGTGQAGEKLFF. CDR3 coding DNA: TGTGCCAGCAGCTTAGGAACCGGACAGGCCGGTGAAAAACTGTTTTTT.

V and J are TRBV9 and TRBJ1-6; 8 bases align to TRBD1. Germline loops: CDR1 SGDLS, CDR2 YYNGEE. The CDR3 has 17 residues. After removal of 3 bases from V and 4 bases from J, the junction contained 9 bases not matched to a gene. The CDR3 DNA reads TGTGCCAGCAGCGAGGGACTTGGACAGGGTTATAATTCACCCCTCCACTTT. It specifies CASSEGLGQGYNSPLHF.

The J gene is TRBJ1-3, the V gene TRBV25-1; no clear D. V was shortened by 2 bases and J by 2 bases, with 7 bases between the two germline ends. This CDR3 region has 14 residues. Germline V lookup: CDR1 MGHDK, CDR2 SYGVNS. The CDR3 region has the DNA TGTGCCAGCAGTGAAAGTGGAGCTGGAAACACCATATATTTT. Protein sequence: CASSESGAGNTIYF.